This record concerns one T cell receptor beta chain sequence. The CDR3 totals 15 residues. With 6 bases clipped from V and 3 bases from J, the junction kept 5 bases outside the gene matches. Germline V gene sequence: CDR1 MNHEY, CDR2 SVGAGI. Original processing notes: Reference gene primer amplification yielded estimated nucleated cell counts. The protocol was immunoSEQ multiplex PCR, while the TCRdb copy is restricted to in-frame clones and leaves out a portion. V, J and clone size were drawn from that table, and D and trimming were deduced from the DNA. The sample comprises around 250,000 clones, about four fifths of which are singletons, and 3.4% rests with the top ten. This sample was taken from a study of blood T cell repertoires in COVID-19. Study background: Spain, Italy and the United States supplied samples that represented acute and convalescent COVID-19. PBMCs, B-cell-depleted T cells, or T cells provided the cDNA or gDNA that made up the material.

The sequence derives from a woman aged 18-35 years with acute or convalescent COVID-19. The chain uses TRBV6-5 and TRBJ2-3; TRBD1 matches at 11 bases. Sequencing input: peripheral blood. CDR3 bases: TGTGCCAGCAGCCACCGGGACAGGGGGACAGATACGCAGTATTTT. Translated: CASSHRDRGTDTQYF.